This entry lists 9 T cell receptor beta chains sequenced from one sample in a study of blood T cell repertoires in COVID-19. Assay: immunoSEQ multiplex PCR; the TCRdb copy retains only in-frame clones and omits some. Seen here are 150,000 to 200,000 clones, over 70% observed once, and the top ten hold about 6%. Sequences were obtained from PBMCs or T cells enriched from blood (not recorded which). The receptors come from a woman in her thirties or forties with acute COVID-19.

This chain uses TRBV7-6 with TRBJ1-2; no firm D call. The CDR3 is 15 residues long. V shed 1 base and J shed 8 bases, with 17 bases lying between them. Germline V CDR1 and CDR2: SGHVS, FNYEAQ. CDR3 DNA: TGTGCCAGCAGCTTAGACAGTTTCCCTTCGCGCGGCTACACCTTC. Translating it yields CASSLDSFPSRGYTF.

A few counts support this clone. CDR3 residues: CSVEGRANYGYTF. The CDR3 DNA follows: TGCAGCGTTGAAGGCCGAGCTAACTATGGCTACACCTTC. V usage is TRBV29-1 and J usage is TRBJ1-2; D gene uncertain. V shed 1 base and J shed 0 bases, with 6 bases lying between them. Germline CDR1 is SQVTM and CDR2 is ANQGSEA. The CDR3 totals 13 residues.

The chain employs TRBV30 and TRBJ1-3; 7 nucleotides agree with TRBD1. With V trimmed by 5 bases and J by 3 bases, 7 bases remained unmatched. The CDR3 is 14 residues long. The germline gives CDR1 GTSNPN, CDR2 SVGIG (reference sequence). This CDR3 is CAWGTGVGGNTIYF. The CDR3 DNA follows: TGTGCCTGGGGCACAGGGGTCGGTGGAAACACCATATATTTT. The whole variable domain, remainder taken from reference TRBV30 and TRBJ1-3, is SQTIHQWPATLVQPVGSPLSLECTVEGTSNPNLYWYRQAAGRGLQLLFYSVGIGQISSEVPQNLSASRPQDRQFILSSKKLLLSDSGFYLCAWGTGVGGNTIYFGEGSWLTVV.

Worth noting for this clone: One end of the junction varies from germline; a read error may be responsible. The chain employs TRBV6-5 and TRBJ1-6, with D uncertain. The CDR3 is 13 amino acids. Germline loops: CDR1 MNHEY, CDR2 SVGAGI. CDR3 nucleotides: TGTGCCAGCAGTCCCTTTAGCGGCAGCCGACACATCTTT. Its translation is CASSPFSGSRHIF.

In this sample, this clone is medium-sized. The gene calls are TRBV7-6 and TRBJ2-2; 7 nucleotides agree with TRBD2. The CDR3 loop spans 15 amino acids. The germline V gene has CDR1 SGHVS and CDR2 FNYEAQ. The V gene end was trimmed by 5 bases and the J gene end by 0 bases; junction bases not matched to a gene: 3. In nucleotides, the CDR3 is TGTGCCAGCAGCAACCTAGCGGCGAACACCGGGGAGCTGTTTTTT. Protein product: CASSNLAANTGELFF.

The V and J genes are TRBV6-5 and TRBJ2-3; 8 bases are a match to TRBD2. The CDR3 length is 16 residues. V lost 2 bases and J lost 0; bases outside the gene matches: 4. Per germline, CDR1 MNHEY and CDR2 SVGAGI. The CDR3 DNA is TGTGCCAGCAGTTACGAGGCGGGAGGTAGCACAGATACGCAGTATTTT. Residues: CASSYEAGGSTDTQYF.

The chain has TRBV11-3 and TRBJ1-2; a possible D gene is TRBD1 (5 bases). Trimming shortened V by 5 bases and J by 0 bases, and 16 bases separated the two germline ends. The CDR3 sequence is 16 residues long. From germline, CDR1 is SGHNT and CDR2 YENEEA. The CDR3 region is CASSLRSREANYGYTF. The CDR3 DNA reads as TGTGCCAGCAGCCTGAGGTCCAGGGAAGCTAACTATGGCTACACCTTC.

V gene TRBV11-2 combines with J gene TRBJ2-3; D might be TRBD1 (6 bases). The germline V gene has CDR1 SGHAT and CDR2 FQNNGV. With 2 bases removed from V and 3 bases from J, the gap between germline ends came to 15 bases. This CDR3 comprises 16 residues. CDR3 region: CASSLFKTGGTDTQYF. For the CDR3, the DNA is TGTGCCAGCAGCTTATTCAAGACAGGTGGGACAGATACGCAGTATTTT. The variable domain in full, completed from reference TRBV11-2 and TRBJ2-3, reads EAGVAQSPRYKIIEKRQSVAFWCNPISGHATLYWYQQILGQGPKLLIQFQNNGVVDDSQLPKDRFSAERLKGVDSTLKIQPAKLEDSAVYLCASSLFKTGGTDTQYFGPGTRLTVL.

The chain has TRBV12-3 or TRBV12-4 and TRBJ2-2; 7 nucleotides match TRBD1. There are 13 residues in the CDR3. After removal of 6 bases from V and 6 bases from J, the junction contained 4 bases not matched to a gene. CDR3 amino acids: CASSPDRPGELFF. The DNA of the CDR3 is TGTGCCAGCAGCCCGGACAGGCCCGGGGAGCTGTTTTTT.